This T cell receptor beta chain appears in the sequencing data of a study of cytomegalovirus exposure and HLA in healthy donors. Study-wide results and limits: It was found in a later analysis that first-cohort TCR clusters tended to co-occur in the 130 or so validation repertoires. Some public TCRs appeared in many individuals, while most sequences were rare.

This CDR3 contains 17 residues. V was clipped by 0 bases and J by 0 bases, with 14 bases between them. Looked up from germline, CDR1 is SGDLS and CDR2 is YYNGEE. Worth noting for this clone: The target antigen is unknown.

Profiled with immunoSEQ multiplex PCR; TCRdb holds only in-frame clones, not every one. The data show some 80,000 clones, with around 96% seen just once and 1.3% held by the top ten. The sequencing input was PBMCs. The chain uses TRBV9 and TRBJ2-3; D is uncertain. The TCR originated in a woman aged 18-35 years in good health and CMV-seronegative. The CDR3 DNA is TGTGCCAGCAGCGTAGAACAGTATTTGGCTAGCACAGATACGCAGTATTTT. It yields the protein CASSVEQYLASTDTQYF.